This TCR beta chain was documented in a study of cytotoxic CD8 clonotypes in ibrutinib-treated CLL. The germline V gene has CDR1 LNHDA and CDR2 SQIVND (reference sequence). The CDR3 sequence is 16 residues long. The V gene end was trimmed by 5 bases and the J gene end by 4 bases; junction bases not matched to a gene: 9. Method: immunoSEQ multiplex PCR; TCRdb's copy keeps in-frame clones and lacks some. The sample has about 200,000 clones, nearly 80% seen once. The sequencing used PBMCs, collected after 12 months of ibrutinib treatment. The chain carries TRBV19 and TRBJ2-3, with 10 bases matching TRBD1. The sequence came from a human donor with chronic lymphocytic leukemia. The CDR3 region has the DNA TGTGCCAGTAGTGGACCCCCGGGACAGGGGCCAGATACGCAGTATTTT. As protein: CASSGPPGQGPDTQYF.